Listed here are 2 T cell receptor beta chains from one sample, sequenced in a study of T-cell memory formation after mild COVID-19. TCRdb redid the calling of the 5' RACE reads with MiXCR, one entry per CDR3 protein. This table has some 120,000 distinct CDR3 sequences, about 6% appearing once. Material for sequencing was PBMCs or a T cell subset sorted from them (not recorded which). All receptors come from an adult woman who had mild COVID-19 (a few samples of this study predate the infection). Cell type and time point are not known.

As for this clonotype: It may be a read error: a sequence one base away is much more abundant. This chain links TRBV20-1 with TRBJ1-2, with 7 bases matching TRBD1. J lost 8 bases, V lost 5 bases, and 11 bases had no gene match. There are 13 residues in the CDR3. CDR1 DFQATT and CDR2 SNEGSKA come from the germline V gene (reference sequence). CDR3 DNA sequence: TGCAGTGCTTCCGGGACAGTGGAGACGGGCTACACCTTC. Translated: CSASGTVETGYTF.

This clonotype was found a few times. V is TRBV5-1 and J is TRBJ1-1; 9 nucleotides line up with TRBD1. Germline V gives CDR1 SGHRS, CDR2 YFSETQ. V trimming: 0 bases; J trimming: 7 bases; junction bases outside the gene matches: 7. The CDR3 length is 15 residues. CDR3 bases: TGCGCCAGCAGCTTGGGCGCTACAGGGGGCTATGAAGCTTTCTTT. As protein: CASSLGATGGYEAFF.